The 20 T cell receptor beta chains presented below share a single source sample, sequenced in a study of blood T cell repertoires in COVID-19. The table came from immunoSEQ multiplex PCR; TCRdb's copy has only in-frame clones and leaves some out. The sample lists around 150,000 clones, roughly nine tenths occurring once. The sample taken for sequencing was peripheral blood. The receptors here all came from a man aged 18 to 30 with acute or convalescent COVID-19.

The chain joins TRBV30 to TRBJ1-1, with TRBD1 identical over 9 bases. V dropped 1 base and J dropped 5; count of bases not matched to a gene: 5. This CDR3 is 14 amino acids long. Germline lookup yields CDR1 GTSNPN and CDR2 SVGIG (reference sequence). CDR3 in amino acids: CAWSEQGAWTEAFF. Here the CDR3 DNA reads TGTGCCTGGAGTGAACAGGGGGCATGGACTGAAGCTTTCTTT.

The CDR3 here is CASSLGTSGGRNTGELFF. The CDR3 bases are TGCGCCAGCAGCTTGGGGACTAGCGGGGGCCGCAACACCGGGGAGCTGTTTTTT. The chain employs TRBV5-1 and TRBJ2-2, with 13 positions matching TRBD2. The CDR3 is 18 amino acids. Germline CDR1 reads SGHRS; CDR2 reads YFSETQ. The V gene end was trimmed by 0 bases and the J gene end by 2 bases; junction bases not matched to a gene: 4.

This clone is a singleton in its sample. The V and J genes are TRBV10-3 and TRBJ1-4, with a possible D match to TRBD1 (5 bases). From germline, CDR1 is ENHRY and CDR2 SYGVKD. The CDR3 is made up of 13 amino acids. Trimming cost V 3 bases and J 8 bases, with 10 bases left between them. As DNA, the CDR3 is TGTGCCATCAGTGACAGGGTTGGAGAAAAACTGTTTTTT. This sequence encodes CAISDRVGEKLFF.

The genes are TRBV28 and TRBJ1-2; the D is unclear. V was trimmed by 6 bases and J by 4 bases, leaving 18 bases between them. The germline CDR1 and CDR2 sequences are MDHEN and SYDVKM. This CDR3 spans 15 amino acids. The CDR3 reads CASSPGSPIAYGYTF. CDR3 nucleotides: TGTGCCAGCAGCCCCGGTAGTCCTATCGCCTATGGCTACACCTTC.

The chain uses TRBV18 and TRBJ2-2; 12 nucleotides align to TRBD2. Germline values: CDR1 KGHSH, CDR2 LQKENI. The CDR3 spans 17 residues. The J segment lost 0 bases and the V segment lost 6 bases, leaving 5 bases of the junction unmatched. CDR3 loop: CASSRGLAGSNTGELFF. Here the CDR3 DNA reads TGTGCCAGCTCCCGGGGACTAGCGGGCTCGAACACCGGGGAGCTGTTTTTT. The full variable domain, rest sourced from reference TRBV18 and TRBJ2-2, is NAGVMQNPRHLVRRRGQEARLRCSPMKGHSHVYWYRQLPEEGLKFMVYLQKENIIDESGMPKERFSAEFPKEGPSILRIQQVVRGDSAAYFCASSRGLAGSNTGELFFGEGSRLTVL.

The V and J genes are TRBV30 and TRBJ1-1; D is undetermined. The CDR3 loop spans 13 amino acids. CDR1 is GTSNPN, CDR2 SVGIG, per germline (reference sequence). Trimming left V 0 bases short and J 0 bases short, with 5 bases between. The CDR3 region is CAWSVQLNTEAFF. DNA of the CDR3: TGTGCCTGGAGTGTACAGCTGAACACTGAAGCTTTCTTT. Complete variable domain (other parts from reference TRBV30 and TRBJ1-1): SQTIHQWPATLVQPVGSPLSLECTVEGTSNPNLYWYRQAAGRGLQLLFYSVGIGQISSEVPQNLSASRPQDRQFILSSKKLLLSDSGFYLCAWSVQLNTEAFFGQGTRLTVV.

This rearrangement joins TRBV4-1 to TRBJ1-5; possible D gene TRBD1, 5 bases. V was pared by 4 bases and J by 4 bases, with 11 bases between. The CDR3 has 14 residues. Germline V gene data show CDR1 as MGHRA and CDR2 as YSYEKL. The CDR3 DNA is TGCGCCAGCAGCCTCACAGGTGGTAATCAGCCCCAGCATTTT. It yields the protein CASSLTGGNQPQHF.

The rearrangement links TRBV7-9 to TRBJ2-2, with no clear D. CDR1 and CDR2 (germline): SEHNR, FQNEAQ (reference sequence). V gave up 1 base and J gave up 6 bases, with 12 bases separating them. The CDR3 extends over 15 amino acids. The CDR3 loop is CASSLVSGSAGELFF. The CDR3, as DNA: TGTGCCAGCAGCTTAGTATCGGGTTCTGCCGGGGAGCTGTTTTTT.

CDR3 sequence (DNA): TGTGCCAGCAGCACAAGGACAAGACAAGAGACCCAGTACTTC. Its translation is CASSTRTRQETQYF. The chain has TRBV7-8 and TRBJ2-5; the D gene is possibly TRBD1 (5 bases). The CDR3 loop spans 14 amino acids. Germline V gene lookup returns CDR1 SGHVS and CDR2 FQNEAQ. V lost 5 bases and J 2 bases, leaving 12 bases between the germline ends. Full variable domain (missing parts from reference TRBV7-8 and TRBJ2-5): GAGVSQSPRYKVAKRGQDVALRCDPISGHVSLFWYQQALGQGPEFLTYFQNEAQLDKSGLPSDRFFAERPEGSVSTLKIQRTQQEDSAVYLCASSTRTRQETQYFGPGTRLLVL.

The chain carries TRBV7-9 and TRBJ2-7; TRBD1 matches 9 bases. V lost 1 base to trimming and J lost 5 bases; unmatched junction nucleotides: 15. Germline CDR1 and CDR2: SEHNR and FQNEAQ (reference sequence). CDR3 length: 18 amino acids. This CDR3 reads CASSLEFLLGQGMDEQYF. The CDR3 DNA follows: TGTGCCAGCAGCTTAGAATTTTTACTGGGACAGGGCATGGACGAGCAGTACTTC.

The CDR3 DNA is TGCGCCAGCAGCTTGTCTGGACTGCCCAGAGGCTACACCTTC. Translated: CASSLSGLPRGYTF. The chain carries TRBV5-1 and TRBJ1-2; D not resolved. Trimming took 1 base from V and 8 from J, leaving 15 bases between them. The CDR3 totals 14 residues. Germline V gene data show CDR1 as SGHRS and CDR2 as YFSETQ.

In DNA, the CDR3 is TGCAGCGCAAGTGAAGAGGGAGGCTACACCTTC. Translating gives CSASEEGGYTF. This chain uses TRBV29-1 with TRBJ1-2; D unclear. The CDR3 runs 11 residues. Germline loops: CDR1 SQVTM, CDR2 ANQGSEA. Trimming pared 7 bases from V and 8 bases from J, leaving 14 bases between. Supplemented by reference TRBV29-1 and TRBJ1-2, the full variable domain reads SAVISQKPSRDICQRGTSLTIQCQVDSQVTMMFWYRQQPGQSLTLIATANQGSEATYESGFVIDKFPISRPNLTFSTLTVSNMSPEDSSIYLCSASEEGGYTFGSGTRLTVV.

This chain connects TRBV30 to TRBJ2-1; D possibly corresponds to TRBD2 (7 bases). The germline gives CDR1 GTSNPN, CDR2 SVGIG (reference sequence). Trimming removed 5 bases at V and 2 bases at J, with 31 bases between. The CDR3 covers 20 residues. The chain's CDR3 is CAWGKGGRRFGGPTYNEQFF. CDR3 DNA sequence: TGTGCCTGGGGGAAGGGGGGACGGCGATTCGGGGGGCCAACCTACAATGAGCAGTTCTTC.

The CDR3 DNA reads TGTGCCAGCAGCCCGGGACTAGACCTAGGCGGGGAGCTGTTTTTT. Translation gives CASSPGLDLGGELFF. V is TRBV5-4 and J is TRBJ2-2; TRBD2 matches at 8 bases. Germline trimming cut 4 bases from V and 7 bases from J; bases unmatched to any gene: 9. Germline-derived CDR1 and CDR2 are SGHNT and YYREEE (reference sequence). The CDR3 contains 15 residues.

V and J are TRBV7-9 and TRBJ1-6; 11 bases fit TRBD1. V was pared by 6 bases and J by 2 bases, with 6 bases of the junction left unmatched. The CDR3 runs to 17 residues. Looked up from germline, CDR1 is SEHNR and CDR2 is FQNEAQ (reference sequence). The CDR3 DNA follows: TGTGCCAGCAGAAAGCGGGACAGGGGGACCTATAATTCACCCCTCCACTTT. This encodes CASRKRDRGTYNSPLHF.

The chain carries TRBV12-3 or TRBV12-4 and TRBJ1-6, with D unresolved. V lost 1 base and J 11 bases, leaving 6 bases between the germline ends. The CDR3 runs to 12 residues. The CDR3 nucleotides read TGTGCCAGCAGTTTAGTATCCGCACCCCTCCACTTT. This gives the protein CASSLVSAPLHF.

This rearrangement joins TRBV7-2 to TRBJ1-5; 8 bases are shared with TRBD1. CDR1 and CDR2 (germline): SGHTA, FQGNSA. Trimming at V came to 1 base and at J to 4 bases, leaving 3 bases not matched to a gene. This CDR3 contains 15 residues. The chain's CDR3 is CASSLVGQGNQPQHF. For the CDR3, the DNA is TGTGCCAGCAGCTTAGTAGGACAGGGTAATCAGCCCCAGCATTTT.

The V call is TRBV2, the J call TRBJ1-3, with a possible D match to TRBD1 (5 bases). The CDR3 runs 14 residues. V was cut by 2 bases and J by 4 bases, with 9 bases left in between. The germline CDR1 and CDR2 sequences are SNHLY and FYNNEI. The chain's CDR3 is CASSEQGSGNTIYF. The CDR3 DNA follows: TGTGCCAGCAGTGAACAGGGTTCAGGAAACACCATATATTTT.

The chain has TRBV7-2 and TRBJ1-6; TRBD1 agrees at 9 bases. Trimming removed 2 bases from V and 9 bases from J; junction bases left unmatched: 2. Germline V gene data show CDR1 as SGHTA and CDR2 as FQGNSA. CDR3 size: 14 residues. CDR3 sequence (DNA): TGTGCCAGCAGCTTACACAGGGGGCGTTCACCCCTCCACTTT. Amino acid sequence: CASSLHRGRSPLHF.

Written as DNA, the CDR3 is TGCAGCGTTGGTTCGGGGTATAGCAATCAGCCCCAGCATTTT. Its protein product is CSVGSGYSNQPQHF. The chain employs TRBV29-1 and TRBJ1-5; D unresolved. Germline CDR1 reads SQVTM; CDR2 reads ANQGSEA. The CDR3 runs to 14 residues. The V end was cut by 4 bases, the J end by 0 bases, with 10 bases between.